This TCR beta chain was sequenced during a study of T cell repertoires in cytomegalovirus infection. MiXCR was run by TCRdb on the reads, yielding one entry per CDR3 protein. There are about 680,000 distinct CDR3 sequences in the sample; more than 20% occur only once, and approximately 8% lies in the top ten. The clonotype was recovered from a human donor in good health (CMV status not recorded). Some clones in this sample may be carry-over from other donors' samples. The sequenced sample was CD8+ T cells from PBMCs.

This CDR3 is CATGGETQYF. In nucleotides, the CDR3 is TGTGCCACCGGTGGAGAGACCCAGTACTTC. This sequence joins TRBV15 and TRBJ2-5; unclear D gene. Germline V CDR1 and CDR2: LNHNV, YYDKDF (reference sequence). The V gene lost 8 bases and the J gene lost 4 bases, with 5 bases spanning the gap. The CDR3 has 10 amino acids.